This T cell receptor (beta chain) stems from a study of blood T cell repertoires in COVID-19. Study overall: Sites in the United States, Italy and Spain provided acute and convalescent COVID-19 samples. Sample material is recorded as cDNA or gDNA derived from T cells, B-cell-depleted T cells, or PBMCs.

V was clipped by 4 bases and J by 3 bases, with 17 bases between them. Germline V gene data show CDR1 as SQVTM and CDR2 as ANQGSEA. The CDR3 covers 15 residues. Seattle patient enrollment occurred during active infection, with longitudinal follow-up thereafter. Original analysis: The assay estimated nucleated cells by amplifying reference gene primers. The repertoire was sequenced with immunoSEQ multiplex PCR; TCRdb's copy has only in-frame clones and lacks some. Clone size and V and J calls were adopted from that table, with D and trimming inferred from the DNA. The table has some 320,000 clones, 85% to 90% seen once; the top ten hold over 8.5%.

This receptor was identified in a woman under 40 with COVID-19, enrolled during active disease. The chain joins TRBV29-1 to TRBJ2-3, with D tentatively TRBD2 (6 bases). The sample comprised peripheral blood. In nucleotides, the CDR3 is TGCAGCGTTGCAGCGACTAGTCGGGAAACAGATACGCAGTATTTT. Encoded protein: CSVAATSRETDTQYF.